The 28 T cell receptor beta chains presented below share a single source sample, sequenced in a study of blood T cell repertoires in COVID-19. Here immunoSEQ multiplex PCR was the method, and the copy in TCRdb shows in-frame clones only, minus some. Altogether under 200,000 clones are present, approximately 90% being singletons, with the ten largest covering about 0.54%. The sequenced sample consisted of peripheral blood. These receptor sequences come from a man between 45 and 60 years old with acute or convalescent COVID-19.

The genes are TRBV11-2 and TRBJ2-2, with a weak D call TRBD1 (6 bases). The CDR3 contains 13 residues. CDR1 is SGHAT, CDR2 FQNNGV, per germline. V lost 6 bases to trimming and J lost 5 bases, with 10 bases between them. The chain's CDR3 is CASSRTVTGELFF. Written as DNA, the CDR3 is TGTGCCAGCAGTCGGACAGTTACCGGGGAGCTGTTTTTT. Together with reference TRBV11-2 and TRBJ2-2, the CDR3 gives the full variable domain: EAGVAQSPRYKIIEKRQSVAFWCNPISGHATLYWYQQILGQGPKLLIQFQNNGVVDDSQLPKDRFSAERLKGVDSTLKIQPAKLEDSAVYLCASSRTVTGELFFGEGSRLTVL.

The chain carries TRBV2 and TRBJ1-6; tentative D call: TRBD1 (5 bases). The CDR3 loop spans 17 amino acids. The V end lost 4 bases, the J end lost 4 bases, and 17 bases lay between the germline ends. Looked up from germline, CDR1 is SNHLY and CDR2 is FYNNEI. The CDR3 loop is CASSARTGSLYNSPLHF. For the CDR3, the DNA is TGTGCCAGCAGTGCTAGAACAGGCTCCCTTTATAATTCACCCCTCCACTTT.

This rearrangement joins TRBV14 to TRBJ2-1; 9 bases align to TRBD2. Germline V gene data show CDR1 as SGHDN and CDR2 as FVKESK. Losses at the gene ends were 3 bases for V and 4 bases for J; bases not matched to a gene: 1. The CDR3 totals 14 residues. The CDR3: CASSHLAGYNEQFF. Written as DNA, the CDR3 is TGTGCCAGCAGCCACCTAGCGGGATACAATGAGCAGTTCTTC.

The chain uses TRBV6-6 and TRBJ1-6, with 9 positions matching TRBD1. Per germline, CDR1 MNHNY and CDR2 SVGAGI (reference sequence). The CDR3 spans 23 residues. After removal of 5 bases from V and 0 bases from J, the junction contained 23 bases not matched to a gene. The CDR3 region is CASSPGWDREGLGSSSYNSPLHF. CDR3 DNA: TGTGCCAGCAGTCCCGGCTGGGACAGGGAGGGTTTGGGTTCAAGCTCCTATAATTCACCCCTCCACTTT.

The chain links TRBV5-1 to TRBJ2-7; no clear D. V was clipped by 0 bases and J by 0 bases, with 13 bases between them. Germline-derived CDR1 and CDR2 are SGHRS and YFSETQ. This CDR3 has 16 amino acids. The CDR3 here is CASSLDIFSSSYEQYF. The CDR3 DNA is TGCGCCAGCAGCTTGGATATTTTCTCGAGCTCCTACGAGCAGTACTTC.

The rearrangement uses TRBV9 and TRBJ2-5; 7 positions match TRBD1. CDR3 length equals 15 residues. V was clipped by 3 bases and J by 5 bases; unmatched bases: 10. Germline CDR1 SGDLS, CDR2 YYNGEE. CDR3 bases: TGTGCCAGCAGCGACGCCGCCGGACAGGCGGAGACCCAGTACTTC. Its protein is CASSDAAGQAETQYF.

This clone was observed a single time. This chain connects TRBV6-5 to TRBJ1-2; D gene unclear. Deletions cut 7 bases from V and 2 bases from J, with 5 bases between. The CDR3 is made up of 11 amino acids. CDR1 MNHEY and CDR2 SVGAGI come from the germline V gene. The CDR3, as DNA: TGTGCCAGCAAGAGGAACTATGGCTACACCTTC. It yields the protein CASKRNYGYTF.

The chain carries TRBV28 and TRBJ1-2; D not resolved. Between the trimmed V and J ends, which lost 5 bases and 4 bases, there was a span of 14 bases. Germline V gene data show CDR1 as MDHEN and CDR2 as SYDVKM. The CDR3 runs to 14 residues. In DNA form, the CDR3 reads TGTGCCAGCAGTCCCGGGGTCCGGGCCTATGGCTACACCTTC. As protein: CASSPGVRAYGYTF.

V and J are TRBV5-4 and TRBJ2-7; D is perhaps TRBD2 (5 bases). The ends were cut back, 4 bases at V and 0 bases at J, with 11 bases in the middle. Germline V gene sequence: CDR1 SGHNT, CDR2 YYREEE (reference sequence). CDR3 length equals 14 residues. The CDR3 bases are TGTGCCAGCAGCCCAGGACGGGACTCCTACGAGCAGTACTTC. Protein sequence: CASSPGRDSYEQYF.

This clone showed up just once. This chain uses TRBV29-1 with TRBJ2-3; D is possibly TRBD2 (5 bases). Germline-derived CDR1 and CDR2 are SQVTM and ANQGSEA. Trimming shortened V by 6 bases and J by 5 bases, and 18 bases separated the two germline ends. The CDR3 loop spans 14 amino acids. The CDR3 DNA is TGCAGCGTGGACTCTGTCCCGGAGGTAGATACGCAGTATTTT. Amino acid sequence: CSVDSVPEVDTQYF.

The gene calls are TRBV19 and TRBJ1-2; TRBD1 matches at 9 bases. CDR1 is LNHDA and CDR2 is SQIVND in the germline V gene (reference sequence). This CDR3 has 14 residues. The trim removed 5 bases at V and 2 bases at J, leaving 3 bases unmatched. CDR3 region: CASSVGQGNYGYTF. The CDR3 coding sequence is TGTGCCAGTAGTGTAGGACAGGGGAACTATGGCTACACCTTC.

This clone was detected many times. The V gene is TRBV24-1, the J gene TRBJ1-6; D call uncertain. CDR1 KGHDR and CDR2 SFDVKD come from the germline V gene. Deletions cut 0 bases from V and 7 bases from J, with 12 bases between. The CDR3 is made up of 16 amino acids. The DNA of the CDR3 is TGTGCCACCAGTGATTTGCCGATCGGTCCAAATTCACCCCTCCACTTT. Amino acid sequence: CATSDLPIGPNSPLHF.

This chain joins TRBV6-5 and TRBJ2-7, with 12 bases that match TRBD2. The CDR3 totals 15 residues. From germline, CDR1 is MNHEY and CDR2 SVGAGI. Trimming removed 6 bases from V and 2 bases from J; junction bases left unmatched: 5. CDR3 sequence (DNA): TGTGCCAGCAGACCTCTAGCGGGAGGGACCTACGAGCAGTACTTC. Residues: CASRPLAGGTYEQYF.

This clone was observed a single time. This rearrangement joins TRBV5-1 to TRBJ2-1, with a possible D match to TRBD1 (6 bases). Trimming pared 8 bases from V and 5 bases from J, leaving 20 bases between. The germline V gene has CDR1 SGHRS and CDR2 YFSETQ. CDR3 length equals 15 residues. In nucleotides, the CDR3 is TGCGCCAGTTTTGTGGGTTGGGACAACGACAATGAGCAGTTCTTC. This codes for CASFVGWDNDNEQFF. Supplemented by reference TRBV5-1 and TRBJ2-1, the full variable domain reads KAGVTQTPRYLIKTRGQQVTLSCSPISGHRSVSWYQQTPGQGLQFLFEYFSETQRNKGNFPGRFSGRQFSNSRSEMNVSTLELGDSALYLCASFVGWDNDNEQFFGPGTRLTVL.

CDR3 DNA sequence: TGCAGCGCCGGACAGGGTAATCAGCCCCAGCATTTT. Residues: CSAGQGNQPQHF. The chain recombines TRBV29-1 with TRBJ1-5, with 8 bases lining up with TRBD1. V dropped 7 bases and J dropped 4; count of bases not matched to a gene: 3. Germline V gene lookup returns CDR1 SQVTM and CDR2 ANQGSEA. This CDR3 spans 12 amino acids.

The V gene is TRBV5-1, the J gene TRBJ2-1, with TRBD2 matching 9 bases. V trimming: 3 bases; J trimming: 7 bases; junction bases outside the gene matches: 11. CDR1 is SGHRS and CDR2 is YFSETQ in the germline V gene. The CDR3 is 16 residues long. The CDR3 is CASSSSAGGGWNEQFF. In DNA form, the CDR3 reads TGCGCCAGCAGCTCATCCGCGGGAGGGGGCTGGAATGAGCAGTTCTTC. The full variable domain, with the rest looked up from reference TRBV5-1 and TRBJ2-1, is KAGVTQTPRYLIKTRGQQVTLSCSPISGHRSVSWYQQTPGQGLQFLFEYFSETQRNKGNFPGRFSGRQFSNSRSEMNVSTLELGDSALYLCASSSSAGGGWNEQFFGPGTRLTVL.

The gene calls are TRBV29-1 and TRBJ2-2, with a weak D call TRBD1 (5 bases). The CDR3 runs to 14 residues. The ends were cut back, 5 bases at V and 2 bases at J, with 12 bases in the middle. Looked up from germline, CDR1 is SQVTM and CDR2 is ANQGSEA. The CDR3: CSVPLDSNTGELFF. DNA for the CDR3: TGCAGCGTTCCCCTTGACAGTAACACCGGGGAGCTGTTTTTT.

This clone has a single count. The genes are TRBV27 and TRBJ1-6, with D tentatively TRBD1 (5 bases). Germline V gene lookup returns CDR1 MNHEY and CDR2 SMNVEV (reference sequence). This CDR3 is built from 14 residues. Trimming shortened V by 4 bases and J by 4 bases, and 8 bases separated the two germline ends. The CDR3 loop is CASSSPGYNSPLHF. The CDR3 nucleotides are TGTGCCAGCAGTTCCCCAGGGTATAATTCACCCCTCCACTTT.

For the CDR3, the DNA is TGTGCCAGCAGCCCGGACACCGCCGGGTCCTATCAGCCCCAGCATTTT. Translating gives CASSPDTAGSYQPQHF. The chain recombines TRBV7-9 with TRBJ1-5, with D perhaps TRBD1 (5 bases). CDR3 size: 16 residues. V was pared by 5 bases and J by 5 bases, with 19 bases between. The germline V gene encodes CDR1 SEHNR and CDR2 FQNEAQ (reference sequence). Supplemented by reference TRBV7-9 and TRBJ1-5, the full variable domain reads DTGVSQNPRHKITKRGQNVTFRCDPISEHNRLYWYRQTLGQGPEFLTYFQNEAQLEKSRLLSDRFSAERPKGSFSTLEIQRTEQGDSAMYLCASSPDTAGSYQPQHFGDGTRLSIL.

V usage is TRBV18 and J usage is TRBJ2-7; 7 bases fit TRBD1. Trimming at V came to 2 bases and at J to 4 bases, leaving 5 bases not matched to a gene. Germline loops: CDR1 KGHSH, CDR2 LQKENI. The CDR3 has 14 amino acids. The CDR3 is CASSPAGTVYEQYV. The CDR3 nucleotides are TGTGCCAGCTCACCAGCCGGGACAGTGTACGAGCAGTACGTC.

The genes are TRBV5-5 and TRBJ2-4, with TRBD1 matching over 9 bases. Germline V gives CDR1 SGHKS, CDR2 YYEKEE (reference sequence). After removal of 3 bases from V and 1 base from J, the junction contained 11 bases not matched to a gene. The CDR3 has 18 residues. CDR3 sequence: CASSSTIRDRDAKNIQYF. DNA for the CDR3: TGTGCCAGCAGCTCAACGATCCGGGACAGGGATGCCAAAAACATTCAGTACTTC. The full variable domain, in which reference TRBV5-5 and TRBJ2-4 provide the parts outside the CDR3, is DAGVTQSPTHLIKTRGQQVTLRCSPISGHKSVSWYQQVLGQGPQFIFQYYEKEERGRGNFPDRFSARQFPNYSSELNVNALLLGDSALYLCASSSTIRDRDAKNIQYFGAGTRLSVL.

The rearrangement links TRBV3-1 (or the pseudogene TRBV3-2) to TRBJ2-1, with TRBD2 matching 13 bases. V lost 1 base and J lost 11; bases outside the gene matches: 5. The CDR3 covers 15 residues. Germline-derived CDR1 and CDR2 are LGHDT and YNNKEL (reference sequence). The CDR3 nucleotides are TGTGCCAGCAGCCAAGGAGGGACTAGCGGGGAACAGCAGTTCTTC. It encodes CASSQGGTSGEQQFF.

J is TRBJ2-5 and V is TRBV4-1; 10 positions match TRBD1. Trimming took 1 base from V and 5 from J; bases not matched to a gene: 10. Germline CDR1 is MGHRA and CDR2 is YSYEKL. This CDR3 is 17 amino acids long. This chain's CDR3 is CASSQATDRGKWETQYF. CDR3 coding DNA: TGCGCCAGCAGCCAAGCTACGGACAGGGGGAAATGGGAGACCCAGTACTTC.

The chain is built from TRBV15 and TRBJ2-1, with 7 bases that match TRBD2. Germline CDR1 reads LNHNV; CDR2 reads YYDKDF (reference sequence). There are 16 residues in the CDR3. The ends lost 1 base at V and 5 bases at J; junction bases unmatched: 8. This chain's CDR3 is CATSRVASSGNNEQFF. The CDR3 DNA is TGTGCCACCAGCAGAGTAGCGTCTAGCGGAAACAATGAGCAGTTCTTC.

The V and J genes are TRBV5-5 and TRBJ2-1; D perhaps matches TRBD1 (6 bases). Germline loops: CDR1 SGHKS, CDR2 YYEKEE (reference sequence). V was shortened by 0 bases and J by 6 bases, with 19 bases between the two germline ends. This CDR3 region has 17 residues. DNA of the CDR3: TGTGCCAGCAGCTTGGGTTTGCGGGTAAGGGGGTTCAATGAGCAGTTCTTC. Translated: CASSLGLRVRGFNEQFF.

A word on this clone: This sample also contains other DNA sequences that code for the same CDR3. The rearrangement uses TRBV5-1 and TRBJ2-3, with unresolved D. CDR1 is SGHRS and CDR2 is YFSETQ in the germline V gene. The CDR3 runs to 12 residues. Trimming pared 2 bases from V and 2 bases from J, leaving 3 bases between. In nucleotides, the CDR3 is TGCGCCAGCAGCTTCAACACAGATACGCAGTATTTT. It specifies CASSFNTDTQYF.

V gene TRBV12-5 combines with J gene TRBJ1-1; D not resolved. With 3 bases removed from V and 4 bases from J, the gap between germline ends came to 12 bases. The germline CDR1 and CDR2 sequences are LGHNT and FRNRAP. There are 14 residues in the CDR3. CDR3 residues: CASGFVPGCTEAFF. For the CDR3, the DNA is TGTGCTAGTGGTTTCGTGCCCGGGTGCACTGAAGCTTTCTTT.

The rearrangement joins TRBV15 to TRBJ2-1, with D hard to call. Trimming cost V 0 bases and J 4 bases, with 13 bases left between them. Germline V lookup: CDR1 LNHNV, CDR2 YYDKDF (reference sequence). The CDR3 runs to 16 residues. The CDR3 spells CATSRDSLAAYNEQFF. The DNA of the CDR3 is TGTGCCACCAGCAGAGATTCTTTGGCGGCGTACAATGAGCAGTTCTTC.